Listed here are 2 T cell receptor beta chains from one sample, sequenced in a study of cytomegalovirus exposure and HLA in healthy donors (TCRdb year 2017). The library was built by means of the immunoSEQ multiplex PCR assay. For the multiplex PCR, a mixture combining 60 forward primers for TCR Vbeta segments and 13 reverse primers for TCR Jbeta segments was used. The clones in this table, taken by TCRdb from immuneACCESS, are in-frame only. Not every clone is retained; where verified, under half of the shortfall comes from an unresolved V gene, and the cause of the rest is unknown. The sample includes tens of thousands of clones, with less than 85% observed a single time. 6% of the sample is in the top ten clones. Sequenced sample: PBMCs. The source is a male donor in good health and CMV-seronegative.

The chain employs TRBV6-6 and TRBJ1-2; 10 bases are a match to TRBD1. The germline V gene has CDR1 MNHNY and CDR2 SVGAGI (reference sequence). V lost 11 bases to trimming and J lost 4 bases; unmatched junction nucleotides: 10. The CDR3 has 14 residues. CDR3 in amino acids: CAGSGTGDFYGYTF. In DNA, the CDR3 is TGTGCCGGGTCCGGGACAGGGGACTTCTATGGCTACACCTTC.

About this clone itself: The sample contains more than one DNA sequence encoding this CDR3. The chain is built from TRBV30 and TRBJ1-6; D unclear. V lost 2 bases, J lost 8 bases, and 16 bases lay in between. From germline, CDR1 is GTSNPN and CDR2 SVGIG (reference sequence). The CDR3 loop spans 15 amino acids. The CDR3 DNA is TGTGCCTGGAGTCAAATGGGCCAGGTGTATTCACCCCTCCACTTT. Its protein product is CAWSQMGQVYSPLHF.